This T cell receptor (beta chain) comes out of a study of OX40 agonist ivuxolimab in advanced cancers. For the study at large: Ivuxolimab is an agonistic anti-OX40 (CD134) antibody, and patients were treated with it. The dose-escalation group included hepatocellular carcinoma, melanoma, renal cell carcinoma and head and neck cancer. Earlier treatment with anti-PD-1, anti-PD-L1 or anti-CTLA-4 was permitted, and about 40% had received some.

The CDR3 extends over 14 amino acids. The J segment lost 7 bases and the V segment lost 6 bases, leaving 6 bases of the junction unmatched. CDR1 and CDR2 from the germline V gene are KGHSH and LQKENI. Assay used: immunoSEQ multiplex PCR; TCRdb lists only in-frame clones, some missing. The repertoire holds about 58,000 clones, around 87% seen once, with roughly 1.1% in the top ten. Excluded were patients having autoimmune disease history or systemic immunosuppression. Points on this clone: Other DNA sequences in the same sample also yield this CDR3.

Specimen: CD4+ or CD8+ T cells sorted from blood, collected in a trial of the OX40 agonist ivuxolimab. This receptor was taken from an adult with an advanced solid tumor such as melanoma, head and neck, liver or kidney cancer. This chain joins TRBV18 and TRBJ1-5; 10 bases map to TRBD1. CDR3: CASSPGTGEQPQHF. In nucleotides, the CDR3 is TGTGCCAGCTCCCCCGGGACAGGGGAGCAGCCCCAGCATTTT.